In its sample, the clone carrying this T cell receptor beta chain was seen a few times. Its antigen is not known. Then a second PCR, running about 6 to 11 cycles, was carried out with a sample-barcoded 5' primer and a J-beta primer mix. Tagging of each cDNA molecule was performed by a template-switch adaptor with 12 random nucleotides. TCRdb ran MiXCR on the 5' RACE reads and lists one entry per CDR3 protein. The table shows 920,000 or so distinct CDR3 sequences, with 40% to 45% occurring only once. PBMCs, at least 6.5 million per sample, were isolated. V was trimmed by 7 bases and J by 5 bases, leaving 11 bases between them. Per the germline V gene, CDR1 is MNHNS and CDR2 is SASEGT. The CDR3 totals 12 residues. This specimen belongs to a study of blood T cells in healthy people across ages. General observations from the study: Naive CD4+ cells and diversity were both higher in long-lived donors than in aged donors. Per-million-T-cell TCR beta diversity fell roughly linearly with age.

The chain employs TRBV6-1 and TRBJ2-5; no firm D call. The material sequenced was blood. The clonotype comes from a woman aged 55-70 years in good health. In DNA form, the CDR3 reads TGTGCCAGCACCTGGGGTTGGGAGACCCAGTACTTC. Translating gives CASTWGWETQYF.